Reported below is one T cell receptor (beta chain). These data are taken from a study of PD-L1 blockade in urothelial cancer. Study at large: Blood-derived samples held a median about 150,000 T cells.

Per germline, CDR1 SGHTA and CDR2 FQGNSA. V was pared by 5 bases and J by 4 bases, with 9 bases of the junction left unmatched. This CDR3 is 16 amino acids long. Using immunoSEQ multiplex PCR, the repertoire was profiled, and TCRdb retains in-frame clones only, with some absent. The repertoire has about 90,000 clones, 90% to 95% of them found once; the top ten carry 8% to 10%. Patients had urothelial carcinoma that was locally advanced or metastatic. The source material was PBMCs, sampled around atezolizumab (anti-PD-L1) treatment. The origin of this receptor is a man aged 55 to 69 with urothelial cancer. This rearrangement joins TRBV7-2 to TRBJ2-2; 8 bases fit TRBD1. The CDR3 DNA sequence: TGTGCCAGCAGCCCAGGGACAGGCCGGGGCACCGGGGAGCTGTTTTTT. Translation gives CASSPGTGRGTGELFF.